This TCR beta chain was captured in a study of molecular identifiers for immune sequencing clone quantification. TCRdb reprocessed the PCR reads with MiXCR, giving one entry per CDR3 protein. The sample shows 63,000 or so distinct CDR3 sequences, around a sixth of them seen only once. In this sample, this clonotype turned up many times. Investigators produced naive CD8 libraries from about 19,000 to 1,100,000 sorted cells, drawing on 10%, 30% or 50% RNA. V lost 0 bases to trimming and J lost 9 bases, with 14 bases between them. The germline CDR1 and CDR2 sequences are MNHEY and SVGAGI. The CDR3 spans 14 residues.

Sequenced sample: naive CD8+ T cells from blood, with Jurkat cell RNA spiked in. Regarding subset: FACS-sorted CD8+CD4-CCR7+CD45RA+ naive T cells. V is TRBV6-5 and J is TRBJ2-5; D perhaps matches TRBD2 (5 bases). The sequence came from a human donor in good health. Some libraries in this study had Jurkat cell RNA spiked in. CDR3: CASSYSGRNPAQYF. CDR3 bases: TGTGCCAGCAGTTACTCGGGGAGAAATCCGGCCCAGTACTTC.